This T cell receptor beta chain was obtained from a study of T cells in Graves' hyperthyroidism and ophthalmopathy. Study at large: Peripheral blood samples were taken at initial diagnosis, prior to any treatment.

Study findings and constraints: A model of 13 V-J features distinguished ophthalmopathy from stable hyperthyroidism. Most clonotypes that expanded in the thyroid above 0.001 also showed up in blood.

What was amplified from RNA transcripts were TCR beta CDR3 regions. HTBI primers were the set used in a first-round RT-PCR of the TCR CDR3. Each CDR3 protein gets one entry after TCRdb re-called the multiplex PCR reads with MiXCR. This sample carries some 690,000 distinct CDR3 sequences, roughly a sixth of them seen once, and the ten largest clones take around 15%. CDR3 length: 14 residues. V was pared by 6 bases and J by 4 bases, with 15 bases between. From germline, CDR1 is SNHLY and CDR2 FYNNEI. Patients were aged 18 to 65, had disease duration under 2 months, and had newly diagnosed hyperthyroidism. This clonotype was detected a few times. Its specificity is not known.

The receptor's source is a man aged 50 or older with Graves' hyperthyroidism. Input material: blood. This chain joins TRBV2 and TRBJ1-2; the D gene is possibly TRBD1 (5 bases). The CDR3 nucleotides are TGTGCCAGCAGGGGGGGTCAGATGTTCTATGGCTACACCTTC. It translates to CASRGGQMFYGYTF.